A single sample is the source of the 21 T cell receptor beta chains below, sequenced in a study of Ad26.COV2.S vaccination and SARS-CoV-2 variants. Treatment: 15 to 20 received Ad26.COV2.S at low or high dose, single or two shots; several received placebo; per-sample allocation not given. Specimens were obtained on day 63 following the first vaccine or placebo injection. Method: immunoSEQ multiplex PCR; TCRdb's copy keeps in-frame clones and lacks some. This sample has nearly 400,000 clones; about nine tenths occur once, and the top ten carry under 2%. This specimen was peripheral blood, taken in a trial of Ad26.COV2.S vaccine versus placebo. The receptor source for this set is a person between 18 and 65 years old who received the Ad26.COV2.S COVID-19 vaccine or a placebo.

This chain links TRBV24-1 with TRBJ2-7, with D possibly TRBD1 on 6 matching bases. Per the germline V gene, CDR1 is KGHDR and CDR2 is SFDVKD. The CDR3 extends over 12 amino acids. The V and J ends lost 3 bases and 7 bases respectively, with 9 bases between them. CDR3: CATSDLRGEQYF. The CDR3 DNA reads TGTGCCACCAGTGATCTCAGGGGTGAGCAGTACTTC.

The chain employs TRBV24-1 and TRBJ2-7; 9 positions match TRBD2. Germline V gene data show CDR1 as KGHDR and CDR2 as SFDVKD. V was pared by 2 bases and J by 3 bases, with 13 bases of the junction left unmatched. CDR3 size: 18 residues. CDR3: CATSDSRMASGNGYEQYF. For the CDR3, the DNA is TGTGCCACCAGTGATTCAAGGATGGCTAGCGGGAATGGCTACGAGCAGTACTTC.

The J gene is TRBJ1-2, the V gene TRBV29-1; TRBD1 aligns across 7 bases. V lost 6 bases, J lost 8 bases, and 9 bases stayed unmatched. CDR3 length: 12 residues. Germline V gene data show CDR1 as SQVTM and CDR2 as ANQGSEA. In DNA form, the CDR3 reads TGCAGCGTCTCTGAGGGGGCAGAAGGCTACACCTTC. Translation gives CSVSEGAEGYTF.

CDR3 sequence reads: CASSTRQASTDTQYF. The CDR3 DNA is TGTGCCAGCAGCACCCGACAGGCAAGCACAGATACGCAGTATTTT. The chain carries TRBV7-9 and TRBJ2-3, with a tentative D call TRBD1 (6 bases). Trimming pared 5 bases from V and 0 bases from J, leaving 12 bases between. The CDR3 is 15 amino acids. Germline CDR1 and CDR2: SEHNR and FQNEAQ (reference sequence).

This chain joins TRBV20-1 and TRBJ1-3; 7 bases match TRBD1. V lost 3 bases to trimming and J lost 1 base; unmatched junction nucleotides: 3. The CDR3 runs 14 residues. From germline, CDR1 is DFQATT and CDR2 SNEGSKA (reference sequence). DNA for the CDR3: TGCAGTGCTAGTGGGACAGTGTCTGGAAACACCATATATTTT. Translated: CSASGTVSGNTIYF.

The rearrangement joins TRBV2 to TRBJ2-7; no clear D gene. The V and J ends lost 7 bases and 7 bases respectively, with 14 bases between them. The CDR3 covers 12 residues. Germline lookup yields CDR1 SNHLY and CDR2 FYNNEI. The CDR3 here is CASNLDRQEQYF. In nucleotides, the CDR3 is TGTGCCAGCAATCTGGACCGTCAGGAGCAGTACTTC. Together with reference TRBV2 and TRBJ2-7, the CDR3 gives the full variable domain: EPEVTQTPSHQVTQMGQEVILRCVPISNHLYFYWYRQILGQKVEFLVSFYNNEISEKSEIFDDQFSVERPDGSNFTLKIRSTKLEDSAMYFCASNLDRQEQYFGPGTRLTVT.

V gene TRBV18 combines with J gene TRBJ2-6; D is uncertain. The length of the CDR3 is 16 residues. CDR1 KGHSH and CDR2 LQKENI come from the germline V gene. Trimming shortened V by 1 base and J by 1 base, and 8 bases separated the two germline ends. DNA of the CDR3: TGTGCCAGCTCACCACGGCAGTTATCTGGGGCCAACGTCCTGACTTTC. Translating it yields CASSPRQLSGANVLTF.

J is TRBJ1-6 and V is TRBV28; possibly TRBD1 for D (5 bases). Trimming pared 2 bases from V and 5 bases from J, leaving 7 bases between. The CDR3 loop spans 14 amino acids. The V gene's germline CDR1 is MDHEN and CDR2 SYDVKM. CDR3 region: CASSLPGNNSPLHF. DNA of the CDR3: TGTGCCAGCAGTTTACCAGGGAATAATTCACCCCTCCACTTT.

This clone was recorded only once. Written as DNA, the CDR3 is TGTGCCAGCAGCTTAATTCAGACTGAAGCTTTCTTT. The encoded protein is CASSLIQTEAFF. The chain links TRBV7-9 to TRBJ1-1; D gene unclear. This CDR3 region has 12 residues. V was trimmed by 2 bases and J by 5 bases, leaving 6 bases between them. CDR1 and CDR2 from the germline V gene are SEHNR and FQNEAQ (reference sequence).

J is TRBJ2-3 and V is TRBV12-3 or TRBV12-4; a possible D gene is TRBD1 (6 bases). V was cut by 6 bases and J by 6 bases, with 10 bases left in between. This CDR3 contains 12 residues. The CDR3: CASSPGADTQYF. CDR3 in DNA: TGTGCCAGCAGCCCAGGGGCTGATACGCAGTATTTT.

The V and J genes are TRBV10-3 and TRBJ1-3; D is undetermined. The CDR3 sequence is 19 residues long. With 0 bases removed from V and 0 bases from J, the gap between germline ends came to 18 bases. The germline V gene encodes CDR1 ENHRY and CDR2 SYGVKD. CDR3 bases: TGTGCCATCAGTGAGTCCAGAGATGTTAGGAGCGGCTCTGGAAACACCATATATTTT. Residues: CAISESRDVRSGSGNTIYF.

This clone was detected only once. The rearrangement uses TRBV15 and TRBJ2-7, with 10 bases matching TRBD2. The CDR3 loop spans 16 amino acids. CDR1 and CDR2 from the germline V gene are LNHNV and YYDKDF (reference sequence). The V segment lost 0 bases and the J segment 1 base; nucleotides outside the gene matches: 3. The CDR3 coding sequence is TGTGCCACCAGCAGAGACAGGACTAGCGGTTCCTACGAGCAGTACTTC. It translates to CATSRDRTSGSYEQYF.

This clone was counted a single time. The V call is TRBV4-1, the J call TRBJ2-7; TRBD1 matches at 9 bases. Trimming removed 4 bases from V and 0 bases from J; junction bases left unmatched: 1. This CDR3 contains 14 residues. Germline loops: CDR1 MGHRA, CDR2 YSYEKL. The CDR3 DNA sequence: TGCGCCAGCAGCCCGGGACAGGGCTCCTACGAGCAGTACTTC. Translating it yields CASSPGQGSYEQYF.

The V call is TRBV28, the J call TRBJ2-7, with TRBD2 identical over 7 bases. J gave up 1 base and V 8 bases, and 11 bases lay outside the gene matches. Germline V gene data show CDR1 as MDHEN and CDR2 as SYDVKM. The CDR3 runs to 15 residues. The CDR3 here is CASVRASGPSYEQYF. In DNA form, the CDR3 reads TGTGCCAGCGTGAGGGCTAGCGGACCTTCCTACGAGCAGTACTTC.

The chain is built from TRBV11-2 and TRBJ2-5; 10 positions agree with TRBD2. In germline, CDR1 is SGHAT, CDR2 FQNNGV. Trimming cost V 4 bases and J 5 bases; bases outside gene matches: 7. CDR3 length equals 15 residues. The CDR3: CASSWGAGGVETQYF. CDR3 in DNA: TGTGCCAGCAGCTGGGGAGCGGGGGGGGTGGAGACCCAGTACTTC.

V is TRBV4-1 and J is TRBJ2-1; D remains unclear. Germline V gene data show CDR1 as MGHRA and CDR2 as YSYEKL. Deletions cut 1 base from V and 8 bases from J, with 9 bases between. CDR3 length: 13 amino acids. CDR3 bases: TGCGCCAGCAGCCAAGCTAGTTTACATGAGCAGTTCTTC. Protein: CASSQASLHEQFF.

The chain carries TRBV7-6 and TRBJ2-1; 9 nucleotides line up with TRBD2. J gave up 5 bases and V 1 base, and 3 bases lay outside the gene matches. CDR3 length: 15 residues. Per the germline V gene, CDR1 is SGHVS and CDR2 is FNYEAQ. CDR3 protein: CASSLGLAGNNEQFF. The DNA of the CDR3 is TGTGCCAGCAGCTTAGGTCTAGCGGGGAACAATGAGCAGTTCTTC.

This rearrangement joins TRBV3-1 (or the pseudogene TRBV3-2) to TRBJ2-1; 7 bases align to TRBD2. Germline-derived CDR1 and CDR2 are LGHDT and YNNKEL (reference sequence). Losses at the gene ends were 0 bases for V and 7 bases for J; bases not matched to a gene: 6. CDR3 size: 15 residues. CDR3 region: CASSQEWGGANEQFF. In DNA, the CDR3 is TGTGCCAGCAGCCAAGAATGGGGGGGAGCTAATGAGCAGTTCTTC.

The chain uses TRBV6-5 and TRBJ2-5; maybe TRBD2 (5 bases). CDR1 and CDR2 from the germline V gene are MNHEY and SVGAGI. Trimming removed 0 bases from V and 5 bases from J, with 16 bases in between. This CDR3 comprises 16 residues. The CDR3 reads CASSYSSGEARETQYF. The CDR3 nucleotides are TGTGCCAGCAGTTACTCGAGCGGAGAGGCCCGGGAGACCCAGTACTTC.

The CDR3, as DNA: TGTGCCACCAGTGACCCGGGGCTAGCGGGAGAAGAGACCCAGTACTTC. Its translation is CATSDPGLAGEETQYF. The chain recombines TRBV24-1 with TRBJ2-5; 10 bases fit TRBD2. Germline V CDR1 and CDR2: KGHDR, SFDVKD. V was pared by 4 bases and J by 3 bases, with 7 bases of the junction left unmatched. The CDR3 extends over 16 amino acids.

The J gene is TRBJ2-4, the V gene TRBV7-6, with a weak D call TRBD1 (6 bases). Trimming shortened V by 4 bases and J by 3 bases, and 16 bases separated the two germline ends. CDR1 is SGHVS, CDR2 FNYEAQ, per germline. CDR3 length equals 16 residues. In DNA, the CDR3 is TGTGCCAGCAGCTCGGGCCAGGGGATCGGCAAAAACATTCAGTACTTC. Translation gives CASSSGQGIGKNIQYF.